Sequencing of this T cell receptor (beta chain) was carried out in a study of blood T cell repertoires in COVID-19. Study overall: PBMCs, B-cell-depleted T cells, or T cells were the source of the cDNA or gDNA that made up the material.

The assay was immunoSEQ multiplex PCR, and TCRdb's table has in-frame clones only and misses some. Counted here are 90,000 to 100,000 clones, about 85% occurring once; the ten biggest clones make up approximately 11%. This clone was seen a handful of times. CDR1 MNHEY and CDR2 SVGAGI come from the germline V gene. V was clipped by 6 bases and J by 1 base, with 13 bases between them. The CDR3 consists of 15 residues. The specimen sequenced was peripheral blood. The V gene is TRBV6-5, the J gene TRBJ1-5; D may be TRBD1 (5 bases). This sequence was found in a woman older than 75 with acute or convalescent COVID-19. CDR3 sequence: CASRGTGGSNQPQHF. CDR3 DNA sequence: TGTGCCAGCAGGGGTACAGGTGGAAGCAATCAGCCCCAGCATTTT.